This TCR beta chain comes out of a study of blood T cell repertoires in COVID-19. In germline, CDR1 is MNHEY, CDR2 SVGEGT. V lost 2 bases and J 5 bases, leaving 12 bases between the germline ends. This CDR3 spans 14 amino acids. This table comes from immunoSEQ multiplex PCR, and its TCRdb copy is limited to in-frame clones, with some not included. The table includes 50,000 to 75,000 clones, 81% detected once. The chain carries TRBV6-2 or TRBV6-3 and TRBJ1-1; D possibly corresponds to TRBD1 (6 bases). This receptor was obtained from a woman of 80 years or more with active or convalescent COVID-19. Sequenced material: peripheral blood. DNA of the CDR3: TGTGCCAGCAGTTACCCCACAGGGTGGACTGAAGCTTTCTTT. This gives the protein CASSYPTGWTEAFF.